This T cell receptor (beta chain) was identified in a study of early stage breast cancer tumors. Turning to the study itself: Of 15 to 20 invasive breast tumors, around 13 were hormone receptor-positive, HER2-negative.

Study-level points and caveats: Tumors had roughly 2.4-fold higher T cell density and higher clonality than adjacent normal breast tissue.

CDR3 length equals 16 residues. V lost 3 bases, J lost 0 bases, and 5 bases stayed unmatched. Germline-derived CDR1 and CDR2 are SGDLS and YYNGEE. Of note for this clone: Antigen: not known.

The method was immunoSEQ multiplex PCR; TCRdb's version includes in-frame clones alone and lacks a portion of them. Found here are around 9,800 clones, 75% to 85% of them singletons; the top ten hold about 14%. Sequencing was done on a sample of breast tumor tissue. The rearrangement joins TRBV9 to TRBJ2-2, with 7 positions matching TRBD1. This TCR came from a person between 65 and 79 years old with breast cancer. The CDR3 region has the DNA TGTGCCAGCAGCGGACAGGGAACTACGAACACCGGGGAGCTGTTTTTT. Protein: CASSGQGTTNTGELFF.